This TCR beta chain was sequenced during a study of beta chain features in type 1 diabetes. Study outcomes and limitations: In type 1 diabetes patients, VDJ junctions had fewer insertions; deletions at these junctions were more frequent. A possible short-template PCR bias applies equally to patients and controls.

Turning to this clone: What it binds is not known.

Expressed TCRB transcripts were sequenced, since all the RNA that had been isolated was reverse transcribed. Produced via immunoSEQ multiplex PCR; TCRdb's table is partial and in-frame only. The table shows 300,000 to 350,000 clones, with 14% occurring only once. The V gene's germline CDR1 is SGHRS and CDR2 YFSETQ. V was pared by 4 bases and J by 11 bases, with 16 bases between. The CDR3 length is 13 residues. The sample taken for sequencing was central memory CD4+ T cells from blood. The rearrangement links TRBV5-1 to TRBJ2-4; D perhaps matches TRBD2 (5 bases). The clonotype comes from a man aged 25 to 40 in good health. CDR3 DNA: TGCGCCAGCAGCGTTGGACGACCCGGGGTTCAGTACTTC. Protein: CASSVGRPGVQYF. The whole variable domain, filled in from reference TRBV5-1 and TRBJ2-4, reads KAGVTQTPRYLIKTRGQQVTLSCSPISGHRSVSWYQQTPGQGLQFLFEYFSETQRNKGNFPGRFSGRQFSNSRSEMNVSTLELGDSALYLCASSVGRPGVQYFGAGTRLSVL.